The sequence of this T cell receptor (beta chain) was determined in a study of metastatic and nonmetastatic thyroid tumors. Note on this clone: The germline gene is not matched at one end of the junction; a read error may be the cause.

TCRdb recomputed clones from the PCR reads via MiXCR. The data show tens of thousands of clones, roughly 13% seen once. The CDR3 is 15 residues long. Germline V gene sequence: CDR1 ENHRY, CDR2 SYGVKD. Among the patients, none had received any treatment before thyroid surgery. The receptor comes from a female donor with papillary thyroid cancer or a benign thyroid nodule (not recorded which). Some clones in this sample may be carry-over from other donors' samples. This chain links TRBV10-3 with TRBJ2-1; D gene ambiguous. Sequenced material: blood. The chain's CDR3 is CSISEMSGGANEQFF. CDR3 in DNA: TGTTCCATCAGTGAGATGAGTGGCGGAGCCAATGAGCAGTTCTTC.